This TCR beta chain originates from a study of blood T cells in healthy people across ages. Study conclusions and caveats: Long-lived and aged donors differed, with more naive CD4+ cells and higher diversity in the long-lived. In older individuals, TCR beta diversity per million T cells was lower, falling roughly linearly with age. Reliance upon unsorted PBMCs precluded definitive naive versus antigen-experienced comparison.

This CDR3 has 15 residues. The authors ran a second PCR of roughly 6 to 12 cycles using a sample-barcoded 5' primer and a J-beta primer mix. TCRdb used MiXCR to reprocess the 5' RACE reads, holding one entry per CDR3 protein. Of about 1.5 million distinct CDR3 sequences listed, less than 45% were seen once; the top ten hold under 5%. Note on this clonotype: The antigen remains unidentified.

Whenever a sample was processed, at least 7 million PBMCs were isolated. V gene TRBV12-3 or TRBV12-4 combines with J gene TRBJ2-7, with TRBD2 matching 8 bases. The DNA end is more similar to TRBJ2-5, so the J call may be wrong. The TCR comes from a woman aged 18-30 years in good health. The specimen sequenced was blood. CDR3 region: CASSFSGDSEGTQYF. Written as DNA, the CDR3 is TGTGCCAGCAGTTTTAGCGGGGACTCCGAGGGGACCCAGTACTTC.